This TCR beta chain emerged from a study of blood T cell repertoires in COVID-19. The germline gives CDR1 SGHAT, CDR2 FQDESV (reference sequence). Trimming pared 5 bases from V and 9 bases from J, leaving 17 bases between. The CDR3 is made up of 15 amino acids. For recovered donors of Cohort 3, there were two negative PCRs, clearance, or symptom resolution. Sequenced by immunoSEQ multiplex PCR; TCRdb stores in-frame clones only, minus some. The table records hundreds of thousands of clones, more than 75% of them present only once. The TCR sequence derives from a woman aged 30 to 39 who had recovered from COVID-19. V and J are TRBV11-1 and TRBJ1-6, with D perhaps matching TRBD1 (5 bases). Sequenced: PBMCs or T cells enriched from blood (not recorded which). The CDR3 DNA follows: TGTGCCAGCAGCGCCTCGGGGCGACTAGGTTCACCCCTCCACTTT. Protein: CASSASGRLGSPLHF.